This T cell receptor (beta chain) was sequenced in a study of CD8 T cells in ankylosing spondylitis. V lost 7 bases, J lost 7 bases, and 11 bases lay in between. This CDR3 has 12 residues. Germline V gene sequence: CDR1 SGHRS, CDR2 YFSETQ. Study conclusions and caveats: Characteristic, it appeared, of ankylosing spondylitis blood was a TCR beta motif of eight highly homologous variants. Clones linked to disease, bearing a CD8+ phenotype, were relatively rare in peripheral blood. Reportedly, significant enrichment of disease-linked clones occurred in matched ankylosing spondylitis synovial fluid. Some motif variants were previously reported in reactive arthritis synovial fluid and blood.

This clonotype has only a few counts. Its antigen is as yet unknown. Construction of TCR beta libraries was performed using quantitative 5'-RACE with molecular barcodes. Each CDR3 protein is one row after TCRdb ran MiXCR on the 5' RACE reads. Of about 540,000 distinct CDR3 sequences detected, approximately 12% appear once; the ten largest clones hold 6.5% to 7%. The receptor's source is a male donor with ankylosing spondylitis. Material: blood, either unsorted or a sorted T cell fraction (not recorded which). This chain joins TRBV5-1 and TRBJ2-2; D is ambiguous. As DNA, the CDR3 is TGCGCCAGCGGGGATAACCTCGGGGAGCTGTTTTTT. It encodes CASGDNLGELFF.